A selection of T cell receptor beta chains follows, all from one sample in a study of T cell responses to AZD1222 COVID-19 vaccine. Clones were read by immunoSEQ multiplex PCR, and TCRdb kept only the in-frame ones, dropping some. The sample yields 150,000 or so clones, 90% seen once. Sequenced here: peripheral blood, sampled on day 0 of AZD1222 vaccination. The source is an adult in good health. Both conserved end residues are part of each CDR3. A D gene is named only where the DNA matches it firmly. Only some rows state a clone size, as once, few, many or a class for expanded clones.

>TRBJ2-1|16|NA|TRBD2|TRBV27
CASSLFASGAYNEQFF
TGTGCCAGCAGTTTATTCGCTAGCGGGGCCTACAATGAGCAGTTCTTC
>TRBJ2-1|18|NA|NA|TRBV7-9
CASSLEWVGVGYSDEQFF
TGTGCCAGCAGCTTAGAATGGGTGGGAGTTGGATATTCAGATGAGCAGTTCTTC
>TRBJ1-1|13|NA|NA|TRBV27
CASSSRVGTLAFF
TGTGCCAGCAGTTCACGGGTCGGTACTTTGGCTTTCTTT
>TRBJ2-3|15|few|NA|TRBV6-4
CASSDSELVGNTQYF
TGTGCCAGCAGTGACTCGGAACTAGTTGGGAATACGCAGTATTTT
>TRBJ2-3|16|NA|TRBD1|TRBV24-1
CATSDRTGSPTDTQYF
TGTGCCACCAGTGATAGGACAGGGAGCCCCACAGATACGCAGTATTTT
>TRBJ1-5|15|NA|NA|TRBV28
CASRGPGQPNQPQHF
TGTGCCAGCAGGGGACCGGGGCAGCCAAATCAGCCCCAGCATTTT
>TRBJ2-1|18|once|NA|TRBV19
CASSTPPWKLAPINEQFF
TGTGCCAGTAGTACCCCACCTTGGAAGCTAGCGCCGATCAATGAGCAGTTCTTC
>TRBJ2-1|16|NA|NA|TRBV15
CATSGTQGISYNEQFF
TGTGCCACCAGCGGAACACAGGGAATATCCTACAATGAGCAGTTCTTC
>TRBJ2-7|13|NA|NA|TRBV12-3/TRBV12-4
CASSFLGNYEQYF
TGTGCCAGCAGTTTTCTCGGAAACTACGAGCAGTACTTC
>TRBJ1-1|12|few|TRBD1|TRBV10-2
CASGQGNTEAFF
TGCGCCAGCGGACAGGGGAACACTGAAGCTTTCTTT
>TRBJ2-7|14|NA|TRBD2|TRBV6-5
CASRAAGTNYEQYF
TGTGCCAGCAGGGCGGCCGGGACTAACTACGAGCAGTACTTC
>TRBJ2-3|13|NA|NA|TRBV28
CASYSGDTDTQYF
TGTGCCAGCTACTCGGGGGACACAGATACGCAGTATTTT
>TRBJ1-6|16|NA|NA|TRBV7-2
CASSLAGRRNNSPLHF
TGTGCCAGCAGCTTAGCTGGCAGGAGGAATAATTCACCCCTCCACTTT
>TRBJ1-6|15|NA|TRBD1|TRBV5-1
CASSQSDRGDSPLHF
TGCGCCAGCAGTCAAAGCGACAGGGGGGATTCACCCCTCCACTTT
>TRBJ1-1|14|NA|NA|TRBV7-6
CASSADTGRTEAFF
TGTGCCAGCAGCGCGGATACAGGGAGAACTGAAGCTTTCTTT
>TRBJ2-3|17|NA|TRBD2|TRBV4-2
CASSQVSSGTSTDTQYF
TGTGCCAGCAGCCAAGTCTCTAGCGGCACTAGCACAGATACGCAGTATTTT
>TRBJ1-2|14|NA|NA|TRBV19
CASSRRTSPTGYTF
TGTGCCAGTAGCCGACGGACCTCCCCGACTGGCTACACCTTC
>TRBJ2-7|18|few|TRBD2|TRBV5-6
CASSLALAGVQSSYEQYF
TGTGCCAGCAGCTTGGCCCTAGCGGGAGTGCAGAGCTCCTACGAGCAGTACTTC
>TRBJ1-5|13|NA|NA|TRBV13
CASSLGANQPQHF
TGTGCCAGCAGCTTAGGGGCCAATCAGCCCCAGCATTTT
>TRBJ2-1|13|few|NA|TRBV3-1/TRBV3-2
CASSQDMGEEQFF
TGTGCCAGCAGCCAAGATATGGGGGAGGAGCAGTTCTTC
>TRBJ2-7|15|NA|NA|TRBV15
CATSRGGANPYEQYF
TGTGCCACCAGCAGAGGAGGGGCGAATCCCTACGAGCAGTACTTC
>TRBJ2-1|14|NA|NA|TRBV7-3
CASSVLGGRNEQFF
TGTGCCAGCAGCGTGCTGGGAGGTAGAAATGAGCAGTTCTTC
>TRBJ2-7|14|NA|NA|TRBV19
CASSMGGLSYEQYF
TGTGCCAGTAGTATGGGTGGCCTCTCCTACGAGCAGTACTTC
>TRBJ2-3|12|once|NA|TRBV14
CASSPTTYTQYF
TGTGCCAGCAGCCCGACCACCTATACGCAGTATTTT
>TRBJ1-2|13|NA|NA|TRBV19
CASSSESRLGYTF
TGTGCCAGTAGTTCGGAGAGTCGGCTCGGCTACACCTTC
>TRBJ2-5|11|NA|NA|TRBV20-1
CSGITQETQYF
TGCAGTGGTATAACCCAAGAGACCCAGTACTTC
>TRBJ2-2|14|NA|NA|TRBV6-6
CASTLQGFGGELFF
TGTGCCAGCACTCTACAGGGATTTGGCGGGGAGCTGTTTTTT
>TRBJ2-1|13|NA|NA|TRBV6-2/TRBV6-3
CASSYLGDNEQFF
TGTGCCAGCAGTTATTTAGGGGATAATGAGCAGTTCTTC
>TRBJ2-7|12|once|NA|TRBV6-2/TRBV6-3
CASSYSKSEQYF
TGTGCCAGCAGTTACTCGAAGTCCGAGCAGTACTTC
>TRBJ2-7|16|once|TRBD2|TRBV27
CASSLSRTSGRVPQYF
TGTGCCAGCAGTTTATCTCGGACTAGCGGGAGGGTCCCCCAGTACTTC
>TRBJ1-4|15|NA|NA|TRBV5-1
CASSLEAGSNEKLFF
TGCGCCAGCAGCTTGGAGGCGGGGAGTAATGAAAAACTGTTTTTT
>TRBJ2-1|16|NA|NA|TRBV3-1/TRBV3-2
CASSQELDPGTDEQFF
TGTGCCAGCAGCCAAGAATTAGACCCCGGTACCGATGAGCAGTTCTTC
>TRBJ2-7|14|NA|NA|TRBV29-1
CSVGFFSGFYEQYF
TGCAGCGTTGGTTTCTTTTCGGGTTTTTACGAGCAGTACTTC
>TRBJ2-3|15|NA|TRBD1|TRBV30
CACWIGDRGLDTQYF
TGTGCCTGCTGGATCGGGGACAGGGGTTTAGATACGCAGTATTTT
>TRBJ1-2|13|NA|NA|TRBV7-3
CASSLDPYGGYTF
TGTGCCAGCAGCTTAGACCCCTATGGTGGCTACACCTTC
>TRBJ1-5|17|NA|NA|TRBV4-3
CASSQDWGGGFNQPQHF
TGCGCCAGCAGCCAAGATTGGGGAGGAGGTTTCAATCAGCCCCAGCATTTT
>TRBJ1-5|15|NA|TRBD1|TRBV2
CASSLQGATSQPQHF
TGTGCCAGCAGCTTACAGGGGGCAACGTCTCAGCCCCAGCATTTT
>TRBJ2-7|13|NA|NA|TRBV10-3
CAISHPDSYEQYF
TGTGCCATCAGTCATCCGGATTCCTACGAGCAGTACTTC
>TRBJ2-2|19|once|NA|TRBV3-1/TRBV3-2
CASSQDFIRSGEVVGELFF
TGTGCCAGCAGCCAAGATTTTATTCGGTCGGGAGAGGTGGTCGGGGAGCTGTTTTTT
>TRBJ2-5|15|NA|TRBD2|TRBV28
CASSQLAGGSETQYF
TGTGCCAGCAGTCAGCTAGCGGGAGGTTCAGAGACCCAGTACTTC
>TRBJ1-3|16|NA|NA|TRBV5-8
CASSLGDTPGGNTIYF
TGTGCCAGCAGCTTGGGGGACACCCCAGGAGGAAACACCATATATTTT
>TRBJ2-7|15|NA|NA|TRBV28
CASSFRAGRRYEQYF
TGTGCCAGCAGTTTTCGGGCTGGACGACGGTACGAGCAGTACTTC
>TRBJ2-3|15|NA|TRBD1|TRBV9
CASTVGGRGQDTQYF
TGTGCCAGCACCGTGGGTGGCAGGGGGCAAGATACGCAGTATTTT
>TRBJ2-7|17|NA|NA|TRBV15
CATSRDRWTETDYEQYF
TGTGCCACCAGCAGAGATCGTTGGACGGAGACCGACTACGAGCAGTACTTC
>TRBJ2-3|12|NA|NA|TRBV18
CASSPLADTQYF
TGTGCCAGCTCACCACTCGCAGATACGCAGTATTTT
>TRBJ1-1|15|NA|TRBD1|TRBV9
CASSVGTGVGTEAFF
TGTGCCAGCAGCGTAGGGACAGGGGTGGGGACTGAAGCTTTCTTT
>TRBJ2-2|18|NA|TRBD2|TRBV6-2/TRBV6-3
CASSYSVAGGRGTGELFF
TGTGCCAGCAGTTACTCCGTGGCGGGAGGGCGCGGCACCGGGGAGCTGTTTTTT
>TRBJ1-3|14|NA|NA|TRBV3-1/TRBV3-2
CASSQSSSGNTIYF
TGTGCCAGCAGCCAATCTAGCTCTGGAAACACCATATATTTT